A selection of T cell receptor beta chains follows, all from one sample in a study of CD8 T cells in ankylosing spondylitis. TCRdb fed the 5' RACE reads into MiXCR, producing one record per CDR3 protein. The sample lists about 420,000 distinct CDR3 sequences; under 25% were seen once. Sequencing was done on a sample of blood, either unsorted or a sorted T cell fraction (not recorded which). The receptors here all came from a male donor with ankylosing spondylitis. Each CDR3 is given with its conserved first and last residue. Fields, in order: clone size, V gene, D gene, J gene, CDR3 DNA, CDR3 protein. A D gene is named only where the DNA matches it firmly. Rows may omit the clone size; those that give it use once, few, many or a size class.

clone_size: NA
v_call: TRBV7-2
d_call: NA
j_call: TRBJ2-7
cdr3_nt: TGTGCCAGCAGCTTAGAACTGGGTTCCTACGAGCAGTACTTC
cdr3_aa: CASSLELGSYEQYF

clone_size: few
v_call: TRBV5-1
d_call: TRBD1
j_call: TRBJ2-2
cdr3_nt: TGCGCCAGCGGCTTACAGGGGAAGAACACCGGGGAGCTGTTTTTT
cdr3_aa: CASGLQGKNTGELFF

clone_size: few
v_call: TRBV6-1
d_call: NA
j_call: TRBJ2-4
cdr3_nt: TGTGCCAGCAGTGAATCGGGGCTAGGAAACATTCAGTACTTC
cdr3_aa: CASSESGLGNIQYF

clone_size: few
v_call: TRBV12-3/TRBV12-4
d_call: TRBD1
j_call: TRBJ2-7
cdr3_nt: TGTGCCAGCAGTTCCCAGACAGGGGCAAGCGAGCAGTACTTC
cdr3_aa: CASSSQTGASEQYF

clone_size: few
v_call: TRBV5-1
d_call: TRBD2
j_call: TRBJ2-7
cdr3_nt: TGCGCCAGCAGCTTATACGGGACTAGCGGATCAAGCTCCTACGAGCAGTACTTC
cdr3_aa: CASSLYGTSGSSSYEQYF

clone_size: NA
v_call: TRBV6-1
d_call: NA
j_call: TRBJ2-3
cdr3_nt: TGTGCCAGCAGGGCAGGGGCCAGCACAGATACGCAGTATTTT
cdr3_aa: CASRAGASTDTQYF

clone_size: few
v_call: TRBV29-1
d_call: NA
j_call: TRBJ1-1
cdr3_nt: TGCAGCGTTGATGTAAGAGGGGGTCGAGAAGCTTTCTTT
cdr3_aa: CSVDVRGGREAFF

clone_size: few
v_call: TRBV15
d_call: NA
j_call: TRBJ1-2
cdr3_nt: TGTGCCACCAGCTCACGCTATTCCGGGGGCTACACCTTC
cdr3_aa: CATSSRYSGGYTF

clone_size: once
v_call: TRBV14
d_call: NA
j_call: TRBJ1-2
cdr3_nt: TGTGCCAGCAGCCAACACTCCGGGACGGCTAACTATGGCTACACCTTC
cdr3_aa: CASSQHSGTANYGYTF

clone_size: NA
v_call: TRBV7-3
d_call: NA
j_call: TRBJ2-2
cdr3_nt: TGTGCCAGCCAGCCCGGACTTACGGGCACCGGGGAGCTGTTTTTT
cdr3_aa: CASQPGLTGTGELFF

clone_size: few
v_call: TRBV6-1
d_call: NA
j_call: TRBJ2-7
cdr3_nt: TGTGCCAGCATGTCCACCTACGAGCAGTACTTC
cdr3_aa: CASMSTYEQYF

clone_size: few
v_call: TRBV7-2
d_call: TRBD2
j_call: TRBJ2-3
cdr3_nt: TGTGCCAGCAGCTTAAGCAGCGGGGGGGGGACAGATACGCAGTATTTT
cdr3_aa: CASSLSSGGGTDTQYF

clone_size: NA
v_call: TRBV20-1
d_call: NA
j_call: TRBJ2-2
cdr3_nt: TGCAGTGCCGAGACGAGCGGGTCCGGCACCGGGGAGCTGTTTTTT
cdr3_aa: CSAETSGSGTGELFF

clone_size: NA
v_call: TRBV5-5
d_call: NA
j_call: TRBJ2-7
cdr3_nt: TGTGCCAGCAGCTCCGCGGCCTACCTCGTTGAGCAGTACTTC
cdr3_aa: CASSSAAYLVEQYF

clone_size: NA
v_call: TRBV5-1
d_call: NA
j_call: TRBJ1-1
cdr3_nt: TGCGCCAGCAGCTGGGAGCGGGACACTGAAGCTTTCTTT
cdr3_aa: CASSWERDTEAFF

clone_size: NA
v_call: TRBV4-1
d_call: NA
j_call: TRBJ2-1
cdr3_nt: TGCGCCAGCAGCCCCCCTTTGGGTACCTACAATGAGCAGTTCTTC
cdr3_aa: CASSPPLGTYNEQFF

clone_size: NA
v_call: TRBV28
d_call: TRBD2
j_call: TRBJ2-2
cdr3_nt: TGTGCCAGCAGGGGCAGCGGGGGCCGCGTTGGGGAGCTGTTTTTT
cdr3_aa: CASRGSGGRVGELFF

clone_size: NA
v_call: TRBV18
d_call: NA
j_call: TRBJ2-7
cdr3_nt: TGTGCCAGCTCACCCGACAAGAACACGTACGAGCAGTACTTC
cdr3_aa: CASSPDKNTYEQYF

clone_size: many
v_call: TRBV4-3
d_call: TRBD1
j_call: TRBJ2-6
cdr3_nt: TGCGCCAGCAGCCAACAGGACAGGTTGGGTTTTCTGGGGGCCAACGTCCTGACTTTC
cdr3_aa: CASSQQDRLGFLGANVLTF

clone_size: once
v_call: TRBV5-5
d_call: NA
j_call: TRBJ2-3
cdr3_nt: TGTGCCAGCAGCTTCGGAGGGCAGGGGGAGACTACGCAGTATTTT
cdr3_aa: CASSFGGQGETTQYF

clone_size: NA
v_call: TRBV2
d_call: NA
j_call: TRBJ2-3
cdr3_nt: TGTGCCAGCAGTGAAGGGAGAACAGATACGCAGTATTTT
cdr3_aa: CASSEGRTDTQYF

clone_size: NA
v_call: TRBV28
d_call: NA
j_call: TRBJ1-1
cdr3_nt: TGTGCCAGCAGACCCGGGGGGGCTCAGATGAACACTGAAGCTTTCTTT
cdr3_aa: CASRPGGAQMNTEAFF

clone_size: few
v_call: TRBV20-1
d_call: TRBD1
j_call: TRBJ2-5
cdr3_nt: TGCAGTGTCAGGGGGCATGAGACCCAGTACTTC
cdr3_aa: CSVRGHETQYF

clone_size: NA
v_call: TRBV3-1
d_call: TRBD1
j_call: TRBJ2-1
cdr3_nt: TGTGCCAGCAGCCAGGGAGACAGGGATGAGCAGTTCTTC
cdr3_aa: CASSQGDRDEQFF

clone_size: NA
v_call: TRBV5-1
d_call: TRBD1
j_call: TRBJ2-1
cdr3_nt: TGCGCCAGCAGCTTTCGGACAGGGGCCCCAAGCTCCTACAATGAGCAGTTCTTC
cdr3_aa: CASSFRTGAPSSYNEQFF

clone_size: NA
v_call: TRBV7-3
d_call: NA
j_call: TRBJ2-2
cdr3_nt: TGTGCCAGCAGCTTACTTCGTAGCACCGGGGAGCTGTTTTTT
cdr3_aa: CASSLLRSTGELFF

clone_size: NA
v_call: TRBV28
d_call: TRBD2
j_call: TRBJ2-1
cdr3_nt: TGTGCCAGCAGTTTTCCTAGCGGGACTGATGAGCAGTTCTTC
cdr3_aa: CASSFPSGTDEQFF

clone_size: once
v_call: TRBV7-4
d_call: NA
j_call: TRBJ2-3
cdr3_nt: TGTGCCAGCAGCTTGCGGCCAGCCACAGATACGCAGTATTTT
cdr3_aa: CASSLRPATDTQYF

clone_size: few
v_call: TRBV20-1
d_call: NA
j_call: TRBJ1-6
cdr3_nt: TGCAGTGCTGTCACCGGGCCCTCATATTGGACCCTCCACTTT
cdr3_aa: CSAVTGPSYWTLHF

clone_size: NA
v_call: TRBV19
d_call: NA
j_call: TRBJ2-1
cdr3_nt: TGTGCCAGTAGTATCCGACTAGACTACAATGAGCAGTTCTTC
cdr3_aa: CASSIRLDYNEQFF